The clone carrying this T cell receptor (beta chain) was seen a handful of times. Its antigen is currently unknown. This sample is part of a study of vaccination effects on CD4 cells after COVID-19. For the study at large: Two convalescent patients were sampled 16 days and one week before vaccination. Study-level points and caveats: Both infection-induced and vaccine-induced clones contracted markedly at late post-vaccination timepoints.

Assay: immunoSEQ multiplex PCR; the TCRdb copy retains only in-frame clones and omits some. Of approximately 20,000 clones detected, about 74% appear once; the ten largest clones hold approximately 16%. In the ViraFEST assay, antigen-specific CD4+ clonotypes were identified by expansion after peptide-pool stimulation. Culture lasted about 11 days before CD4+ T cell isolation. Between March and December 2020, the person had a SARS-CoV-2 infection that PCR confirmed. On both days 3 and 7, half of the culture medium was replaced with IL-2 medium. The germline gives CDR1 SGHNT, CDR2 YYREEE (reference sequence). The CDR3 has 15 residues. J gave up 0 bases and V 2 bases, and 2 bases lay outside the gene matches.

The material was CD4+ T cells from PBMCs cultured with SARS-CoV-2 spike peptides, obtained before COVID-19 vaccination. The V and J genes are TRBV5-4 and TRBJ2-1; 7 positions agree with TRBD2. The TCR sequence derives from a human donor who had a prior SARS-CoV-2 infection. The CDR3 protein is CASSLAGSSYNEQFF. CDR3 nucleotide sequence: TGTGCCAGCAGCTTAGCGGGAAGCTCCTACAATGAGCAGTTCTTC.